This T cell receptor beta chain appears in the sequencing data of a study of blood T cell repertoires in COVID-19. Authors' methods: Reference gene primers were amplified, and this amplification served to estimate nucleated cell counts. Assay used: immunoSEQ multiplex PCR; TCRdb lists only in-frame clones, some missing. The V and J calls and clone size are taken from that table; D and trimming were inferred from the DNA. Here the sample spans 140,000 or so clones, about 76% being singletons. Germline values: CDR1 KGHSH, CDR2 LQKENI. The CDR3 loop spans 16 amino acids. Deletions cut 3 bases from V and 0 bases from J, with 14 bases between.

The chain carries TRBV18 and TRBJ2-5, with D possibly being TRBD2 (6 bases). This clonotype originated in a human donor in a cohort sampled during active COVID-19. What was sequenced was peripheral blood. CDR3 amino acids: CASSPLGGNNQETQYF. DNA for the CDR3: TGTGCCAGCTCACCCCTTGGGGGGAACAACCAAGAGACCCAGTACTTC.